A single sample gave rise to the 20 T cell receptor beta chains below, sequenced in a study of graft-versus-host responses after intestinal transplantation. Profiling relied on immunoSEQ multiplex PCR, and the TCRdb table lists in-frame clones only, not all of them. The data contain nearly 25,000 clones, 40% of them seen just once; the ten biggest clones take up about 0.7%. Here the sequenced sample was alloreactive CD4+ T cells from a mixed lymphocyte reaction culture, taken before intestinal transplant. Noted subset: CFSE-low proliferating T cells sorted from roughly six-day pre-transplant mixed lymphocyte reaction (GvH or HvG direction). All receptors derive from a human patient who received an intestinal transplant.

Here the CDR3 DNA reads TGCGCCAGCAGCAACCCGACTAGCACAGATACGCAGTATTTT. Translated: CASSNPTSTDTQYF. The chain has TRBV5-1 and TRBJ2-3; D uncertain. The germline gives CDR1 SGHRS, CDR2 YFSETQ. The CDR3 is 14 residues long. V lost 4 bases to trimming and J lost 0 bases, with 9 bases between them.

The chain couples TRBV27 to TRBJ1-1; 7 bases align to TRBD1. This CDR3 has 13 amino acids. Per the germline V gene, CDR1 is MNHEY and CDR2 is SMNVEV (reference sequence). V shed 6 bases and J 2 bases; nucleotides not matched to a gene: 3. CDR3 amino acids: CASRPGGNTEAFF. CDR3 DNA sequence: TGTGCCAGCAGACCAGGGGGTAACACTGAAGCTTTCTTT.

This clone has a handful of counts. J is TRBJ1-1 and V is TRBV4-2, with 10 bases that match TRBD1. Germline CDR1 LGHNA, CDR2 YNFKEQ. Trimming at V came to 6 bases and at J to 2 bases, leaving 3 bases not matched to a gene. The CDR3 sequence is 14 residues long. As DNA, the CDR3 is TGTGCCAGCAGAGCGACAGGGGGCAACACTGAAGCTTTCTTT. It codes for CASRATGGNTEAFF.

J is TRBJ2-2 and V is TRBV7-2; 12 bases agree with TRBD2. The length of the CDR3 is 16 residues. Trimming took 3 bases from V and 6 from J; bases not matched to a gene: 5. The germline V gene encodes CDR1 SGHTA and CDR2 FQGNSA. The CDR3 here is CASSLVGLAGPGELFF. The CDR3 DNA sequence: TGTGCCAGCAGCTTGGTAGGACTAGCGGGGCCCGGGGAGCTGTTTTTT.

This clone was counted only a few times. V and J are TRBV9 and TRBJ1-2, with 9 bases that match TRBD1. With V trimmed by 1 base and J by 4 bases, 5 bases remained unmatched. The CDR3 runs to 15 residues. CDR1 and CDR2 from the germline V gene are SGDLS and YYNGEE. CDR3 nucleotides: TGTGCCAGCAGCGTATCGACAGGGGGTGTCTATGGCTACACCTTC. It encodes CASSVSTGGVYGYTF.

The sample holds a few counts of this clone. The rearrangement links TRBV5-1 to TRBJ1-1; D possibly corresponds to TRBD1 (6 bases). Germline V gene lookup returns CDR1 SGHRS and CDR2 YFSETQ. The germline V and J ends were trimmed by 4 bases and 2 bases, with 15 bases remaining between them. There are 15 residues in the CDR3. CDR3 region: CASSDQGQPNTEAFF. The CDR3 DNA sequence: TGCGCCAGCAGCGACCAAGGACAGCCTAACACTGAAGCTTTCTTT. The entire variable domain, with the rest obtained from reference TRBV5-1 and TRBJ1-1, is as follows: KAGVTQTPRYLIKTRGQQVTLSCSPISGHRSVSWYQQTPGQGLQFLFEYFSETQRNKGNFPGRFSGRQFSNSRSEMNVSTLELGDSALYLCASSDQGQPNTEAFFGQGTRLTVV.

The V gene is TRBV19, the J gene TRBJ2-2, with 7 bases identical to TRBD2. V gave up 3 bases and J gave up 7 bases; unmatched junction bases: 8. The CDR3 covers 15 residues. Germline values: CDR1 LNHDA, CDR2 SQIVND (reference sequence). CDR3 sequence reads: CASSIGLVLVGELFF. In DNA form, the CDR3 reads TGTGCCAGTAGTATTGGACTAGTTTTAGTCGGGGAGCTGTTTTTT.

The chain uses TRBV4-2 and TRBJ2-3; no clear D. Germline lookup yields CDR1 LGHNA and CDR2 YNFKEQ. V was shortened by 4 bases and J by 3 bases, with 8 bases between the two germline ends. CDR3 size: 13 residues. CDR3 region: CASSPRRTDTQYF. The CDR3 DNA is TGTGCCAGCAGCCCGAGGAGAACAGATACGCAGTATTTT.

CDR3 in amino acids: CASSFAGLAGDEQFF. In DNA, the CDR3 is TGTGCCAGCAGCTTTGCGGGACTAGCGGGAGATGAGCAGTTCTTC. V gene TRBV7-2 combines with J gene TRBJ2-1; 14 nucleotides align to TRBD2. The CDR3 covers 15 residues. The germline V gene has CDR1 SGHTA and CDR2 FQGNSA. The V segment lost 3 bases and the J segment 8 bases; nucleotides outside the gene matches: 3.

V is TRBV19 and J is TRBJ1-5; 10 nucleotides agree with TRBD1. Germline V CDR1 and CDR2: LNHDA, SQIVND (reference sequence). Trimming took 6 bases from V and 8 from J; bases not matched to a gene: 4. The CDR3 totals 13 residues. The CDR3 nucleotides are TGTGCCAGTAGATGGACAGGGGGAAAGCCCCAGCATTTT. Its translation is CASRWTGGKPQHF.

The chain couples TRBV6-4 to TRBJ2-2; weak D call: TRBD1 (5 bases). The ends were cut back, 5 bases at V and 5 bases at J, with 9 bases in the middle. From germline, CDR1 is MRHNA and CDR2 SNTAGT. CDR3 length: 13 residues. This CDR3 is CASSQQVTGELFF. The CDR3 DNA follows: TGTGCCAGCAGTCAACAGGTGACCGGGGAGCTGTTTTTT.

The chain uses TRBV18 and TRBJ2-6; D unclear. This CDR3 contains 17 residues. CDR1 and CDR2 (germline): KGHSH, LQKENI. The V end lost 2 bases, the J end lost 3 bases, and 14 bases lay between the germline ends. Here the CDR3 reads CASSPDQYLVGANVLTF. The CDR3 DNA reads TGTGCCAGCTCACCAGATCAGTATCTTGTTGGGGCCAACGTCCTGACTTTC.

The rearrangement uses TRBV7-9 and TRBJ2-7; a weak D match, TRBD1 (5 bases). The V end lost 3 bases, the J end lost 6 bases, and 12 bases lay between the germline ends. Germline V gene sequence: CDR1 SEHNR, CDR2 FQNEAQ (reference sequence). CDR3 length: 13 amino acids. For the CDR3, the DNA is TGTGCCAGCAGCTTGGGGCTTCGAAGCGAGCAGTACTTC. Protein product: CASSLGLRSEQYF.

The chain employs TRBV28 and TRBJ1-5, with D possibly matching TRBD1 (5 bases). Deletions cut 4 bases from V and 4 bases from J, with 17 bases between. The CDR3 consists of 16 residues. The germline CDR1 and CDR2 sequences are MDHEN and SYDVKM. CDR3: CASSSPGPGRNQPQHF. The DNA of the CDR3 is TGTGCCAGCAGTTCCCCTGGGCCAGGGAGGAATCAGCCCCAGCATTTT.

The chain carries TRBV7-9 and TRBJ1-1; TRBD1 aligns across 7 bases. The CDR3 sequence is 16 residues long. Looked up from germline, CDR1 is SEHNR and CDR2 is FQNEAQ (reference sequence). V lost 6 bases and J lost 6; bases outside the gene matches: 16. Here the CDR3 reads CASSFSGHRGKAEAFF. CDR3 bases: TGTGCCAGCAGTTTTAGCGGTCACAGGGGCAAGGCTGAAGCTTTCTTT.

This clone occurred a few times. The chain joins TRBV18 to TRBJ2-3; no clear D gene. Deletions cut 3 bases from V and 3 bases from J, with 7 bases between. CDR3 size: 13 residues. Germline CDR1 is KGHSH and CDR2 is LQKENI. The CDR3 reads CASSPLLTDTQYF. The CDR3 DNA sequence: TGTGCCAGCTCACCTCTTTTGACAGATACGCAGTATTTT.

The V call is TRBV10-3, the J call TRBJ2-3, with D perhaps TRBD1 (6 bases). The V gene lost 6 bases and the J gene lost 5 bases, with 15 bases spanning the gap. The CDR3 spans 14 residues. From germline, CDR1 is ENHRY and CDR2 SYGVKD. CDR3 protein: CAISLRGSRDTQYF. CDR3 coding DNA: TGTGCCATCAGCCTCAGGGGATCCAGAGATACGCAGTATTTT.

The chain is built from TRBV19 and TRBJ2-5; D is possibly TRBD2 (5 bases). The germline CDR1 and CDR2 sequences are LNHDA and SQIVND (reference sequence). With 5 bases removed from V and 2 bases from J, the gap between germline ends came to 6 bases. The CDR3 is made up of 12 amino acids. CDR3 sequence (DNA): TGTGCCAGTAGTGGAGGTCAAGAGACCCAGTACTTC. The encoded protein is CASSGGQETQYF.

Only a few counts were recorded for this clone. The CDR3 DNA is TGTGCCAGCAGTGAATGGGGCAGGGCCCTCTATGGCTACACCTTC. It is translated as CASSEWGRALYGYTF. The gene calls are TRBV6-1 and TRBJ1-2; tentative D call: TRBD1 (5 bases). Per germline, CDR1 MNHNS and CDR2 SASEGT. Trimming stripped 2 bases from V and 4 bases from J, with 14 bases between. This CDR3 comprises 15 residues.

The chain has TRBV2 and TRBJ2-4; D ambiguous. The CDR3 contains 14 residues. V lost 0 bases to trimming and J lost 1 base, with 4 bases between them. CDR1 is SNHLY, CDR2 FYNNEI, per germline. CDR3 in amino acids: CASSEARAKNIQYF. Here the CDR3 DNA reads TGTGCCAGCAGTGAAGCCAGGGCCAAAAACATTCAGTACTTC.